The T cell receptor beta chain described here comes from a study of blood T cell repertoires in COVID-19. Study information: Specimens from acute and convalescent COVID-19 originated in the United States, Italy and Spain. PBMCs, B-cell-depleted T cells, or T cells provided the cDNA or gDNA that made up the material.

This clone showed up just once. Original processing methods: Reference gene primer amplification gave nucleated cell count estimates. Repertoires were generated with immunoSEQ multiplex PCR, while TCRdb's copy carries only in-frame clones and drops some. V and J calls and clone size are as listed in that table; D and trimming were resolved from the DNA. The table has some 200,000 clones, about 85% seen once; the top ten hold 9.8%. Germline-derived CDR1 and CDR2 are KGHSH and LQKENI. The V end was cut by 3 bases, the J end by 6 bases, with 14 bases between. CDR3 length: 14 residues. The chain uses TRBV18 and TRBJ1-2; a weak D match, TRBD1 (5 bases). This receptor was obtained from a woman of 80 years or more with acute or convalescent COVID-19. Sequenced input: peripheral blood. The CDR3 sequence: CASSPRGRVDGYTF. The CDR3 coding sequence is TGTGCCAGCTCACCCCGTGGCAGGGTGGATGGCTACACCTTC.